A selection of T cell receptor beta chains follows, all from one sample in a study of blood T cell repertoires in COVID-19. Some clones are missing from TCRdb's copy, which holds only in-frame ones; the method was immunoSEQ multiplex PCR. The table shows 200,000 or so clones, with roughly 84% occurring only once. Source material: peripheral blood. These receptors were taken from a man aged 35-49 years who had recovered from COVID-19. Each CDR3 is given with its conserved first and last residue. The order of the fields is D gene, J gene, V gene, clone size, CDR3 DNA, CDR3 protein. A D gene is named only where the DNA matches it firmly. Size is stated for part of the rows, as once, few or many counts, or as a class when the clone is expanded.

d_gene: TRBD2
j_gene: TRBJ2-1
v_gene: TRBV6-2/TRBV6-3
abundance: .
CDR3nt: TGTGCCAGCAGTCCGCAAGCGGGGGCCTACTACGCCTACAATGAGCAGTTCTTC
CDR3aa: CASSPQAGAYYAYNEQFF

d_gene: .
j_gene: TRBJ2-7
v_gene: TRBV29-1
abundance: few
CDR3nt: TGCAGCGTTGAAGATCTGGAGTACGAGCAGTACTTC
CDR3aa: CSVEDLEYEQYF

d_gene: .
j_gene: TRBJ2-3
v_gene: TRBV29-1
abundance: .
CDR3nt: TGCAGCGTGATAGCGTCGGGTGGCACAGATACGCAGTATTTT
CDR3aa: CSVIASGGTDTQYF

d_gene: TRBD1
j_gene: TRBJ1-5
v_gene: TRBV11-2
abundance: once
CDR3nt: TGTGCCAGCAGCTCAGGGGGCACTCAGCCCCAGCATTTT
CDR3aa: CASSSGGTQPQHF

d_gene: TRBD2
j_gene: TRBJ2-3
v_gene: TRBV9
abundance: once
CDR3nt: TGTGCCAGCAGCTTACGAGGGACTAGCGAGGATACGCAGTATTTT
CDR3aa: CASSLRGTSEDTQYF

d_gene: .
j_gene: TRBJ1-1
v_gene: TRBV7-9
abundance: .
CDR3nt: TGTGCCAGCAGCCAACAATCGGGGGGGAGAGCTTTCTTT
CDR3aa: CASSQQSGGRAFF

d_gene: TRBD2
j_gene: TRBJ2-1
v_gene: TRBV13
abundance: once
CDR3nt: TGTGCCAGCAGCTTAATGTCTAGCGGAGACCGATACAATGAGCAGTTCTTC
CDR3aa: CASSLMSSGDRYNEQFF

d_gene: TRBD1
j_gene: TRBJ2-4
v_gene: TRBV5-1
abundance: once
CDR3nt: TGCGCCAGCAGCTCGGCCCCAGGGGGTCTAGCCAAAAACATTCAGTACTTC
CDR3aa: CASSSAPGGLAKNIQYF

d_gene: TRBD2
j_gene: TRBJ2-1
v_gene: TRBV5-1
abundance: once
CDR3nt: TGCGCCAGCAGCTTGATCACTAGCGGGAACAATGAGCAGTTCTTC
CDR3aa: CASSLITSGNNEQFF

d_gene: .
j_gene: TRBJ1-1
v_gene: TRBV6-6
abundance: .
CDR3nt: TGTGCCAGCAGACCGGGAACATGGGAATGGAACACTGAAGCTTTCTTT
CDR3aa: CASRPGTWEWNTEAFF

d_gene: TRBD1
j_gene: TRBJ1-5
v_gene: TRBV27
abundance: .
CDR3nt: TGTGCCAGCACTACGACAGGGGGTAGCAATCAGCCCCAGCATTTT
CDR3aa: CASTTTGGSNQPQHF

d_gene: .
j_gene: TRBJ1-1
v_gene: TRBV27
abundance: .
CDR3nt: TGTGCCAGCACCCGGCCCGGGGGGGGTTTTGCTGAAGCTTTCTTT
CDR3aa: CASTRPGGGFAEAFF

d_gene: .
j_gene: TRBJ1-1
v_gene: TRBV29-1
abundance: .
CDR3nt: TGCAGCGTTGGGGCGGGGTGGGCCATGAACACTGAAGCTTTCTTT
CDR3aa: CSVGAGWAMNTEAFF

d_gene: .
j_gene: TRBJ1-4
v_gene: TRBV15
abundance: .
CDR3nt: TGTGCCACCAGCAGAGAGTCCGGTAGGGGAAATGAAAAACTGTTTTTT
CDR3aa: CATSRESGRGNEKLFF

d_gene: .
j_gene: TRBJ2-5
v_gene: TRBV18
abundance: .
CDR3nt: TGTGCCAGCTCACCAGCCGGGGAGACCCAGTACTTC
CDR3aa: CASSPAGETQYF

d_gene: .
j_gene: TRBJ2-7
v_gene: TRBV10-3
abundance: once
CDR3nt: TGTGCCATCAGGACCCAGACAACGAGCTCCTACGAGCAGTACTTC
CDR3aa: CAIRTQTTSSYEQYF

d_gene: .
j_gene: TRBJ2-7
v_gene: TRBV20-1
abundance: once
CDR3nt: TGCAGTGCCGGGGGTTACGAGCAGTACTTC
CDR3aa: CSAGGYEQYF

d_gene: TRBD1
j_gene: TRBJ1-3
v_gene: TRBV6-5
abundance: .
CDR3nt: TGTGCCAGCAGGGGTAGACAGGGGAACACCATATATTTT
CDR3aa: CASRGRQGNTIYF

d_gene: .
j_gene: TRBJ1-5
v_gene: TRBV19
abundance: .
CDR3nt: TGTGCCAGTAGTCCCCCCTTGGGCGGCAGGGCTTATAGCAATCAGCCCCAGCATTTT
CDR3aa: CASSPPLGGRAYSNQPQHF

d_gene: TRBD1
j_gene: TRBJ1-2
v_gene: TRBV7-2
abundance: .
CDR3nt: TGTGCCAGCGGAGTTACAGGGGCCCTGCGTGGCTACACCTTC
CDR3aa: CASGVTGALRGYTF

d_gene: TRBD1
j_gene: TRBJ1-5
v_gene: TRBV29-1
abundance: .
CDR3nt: TGCAGCGTTCAGACAGGGTTTAATCAGCCCCAGCATTTT
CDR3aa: CSVQTGFNQPQHF

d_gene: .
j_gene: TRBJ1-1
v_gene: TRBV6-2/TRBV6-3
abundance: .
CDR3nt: TGTGCCAGCAGTTACGGAGCTTACACTGAAGCTTTCTTT
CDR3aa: CASSYGAYTEAFF

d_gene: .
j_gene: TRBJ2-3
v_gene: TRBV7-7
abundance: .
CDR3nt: TGTGCTAGCAGCTTACGGACAGACCCCACAGATACGCAGTATTTT
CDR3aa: CASSLRTDPTDTQYF

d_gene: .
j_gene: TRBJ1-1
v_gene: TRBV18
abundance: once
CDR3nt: TGTGCCAGCTCACCACGATCCGGGACTGAAGCTTTCTTT
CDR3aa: CASSPRSGTEAFF

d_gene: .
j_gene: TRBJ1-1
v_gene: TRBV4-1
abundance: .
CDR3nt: TGCGCCAGCAGCCAAGCGTCTCTGAACACTGAAGCTTTCTTT
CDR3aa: CASSQASLNTEAFF

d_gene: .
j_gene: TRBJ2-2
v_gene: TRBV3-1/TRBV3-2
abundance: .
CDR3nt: TGTGCCAGCAGCCAAGCCCTCGGCGGGGAGCTGTTTTTT
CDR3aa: CASSQALGGELFF

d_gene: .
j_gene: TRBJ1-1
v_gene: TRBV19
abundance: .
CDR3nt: TGTGCCAGTAGTATTGGTTTTTGGGCGATGAACACTGAAGCTTTCTTT
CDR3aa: CASSIGFWAMNTEAFF

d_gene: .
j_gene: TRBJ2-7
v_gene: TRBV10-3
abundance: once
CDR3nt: TGTGCCGCGAGGGGGAGTAATAGCGCCTACGAGCAGTACTTC
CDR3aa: CAARGSNSAYEQYF

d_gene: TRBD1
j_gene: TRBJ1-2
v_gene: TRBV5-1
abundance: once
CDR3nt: TGCGCCAGCAGCTTCTTCGGCCGGGACAGGGAGTTCTATGGCTACACCTTC
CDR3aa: CASSFFGRDREFYGYTF

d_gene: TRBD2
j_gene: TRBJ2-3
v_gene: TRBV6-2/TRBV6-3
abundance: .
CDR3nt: TGTGCCAGCAGTTGGCGGACGGGAGGGCCCACAGATACGCAGTATTTT
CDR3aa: CASSWRTGGPTDTQYF

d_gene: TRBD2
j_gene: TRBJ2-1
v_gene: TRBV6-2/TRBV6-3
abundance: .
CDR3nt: TGTGCCAGCAGTACTCCTCAAGGGACTAGCCTCAATGAGCAGTTCTTC
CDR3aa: CASSTPQGTSLNEQFF

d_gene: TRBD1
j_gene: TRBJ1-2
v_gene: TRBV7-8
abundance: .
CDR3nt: TGTGCCAGCAGCTTAGAAGGGACAGGGGGCGCTGGGTATGGCTACACCTTC
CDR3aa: CASSLEGTGGAGYGYTF

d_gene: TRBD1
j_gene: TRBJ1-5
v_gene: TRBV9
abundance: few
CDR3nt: TGTGCCAGCAGCCCGGGGACAGGGGCGAGCAATCAGCCCCAGCATTTT
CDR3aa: CASSPGTGASNQPQHF

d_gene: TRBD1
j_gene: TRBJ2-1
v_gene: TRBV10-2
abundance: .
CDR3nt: TGCGCCAGCAGTGGACAGGGATTCAGGGAGCAGTTCTTC
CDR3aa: CASSGQGFREQFF

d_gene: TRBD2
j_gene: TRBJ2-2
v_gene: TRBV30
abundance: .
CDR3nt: TGTGCCTGGGGGCGGGAGTCGATCGGGGAGCTGTTTTTT
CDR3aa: CAWGRESIGELFF

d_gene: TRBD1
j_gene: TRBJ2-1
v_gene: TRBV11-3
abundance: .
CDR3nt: TGTGCCAGCAGCTTACGGACAGGTGAGCAGTTCTTC
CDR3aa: CASSLRTGEQFF

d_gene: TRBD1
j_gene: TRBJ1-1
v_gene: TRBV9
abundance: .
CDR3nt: TGTGCCAGCAGCGGTAGGACAGGGCACACTGAAGCTTTCTTT
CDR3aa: CASSGRTGHTEAFF

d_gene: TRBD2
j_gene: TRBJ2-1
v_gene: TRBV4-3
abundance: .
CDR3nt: TGCGCCAGCAGCCAAGATACTAGCGGGAGGCCTAGCTCCTACAATGAGCAGTTCTTC
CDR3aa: CASSQDTSGRPSSYNEQFF

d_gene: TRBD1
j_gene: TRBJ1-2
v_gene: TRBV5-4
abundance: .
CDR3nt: TGTGCCAGCAGCCTTTCCGGGACAGGGGTATTTCACACCTTC
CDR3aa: CASSLSGTGVFHTF

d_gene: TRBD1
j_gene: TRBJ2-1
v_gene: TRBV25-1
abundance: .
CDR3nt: TGTGCCAGCAGTGACCCGGGACAGGGGAGGAATGAGCAGTTCTTC
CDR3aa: CASSDPGQGRNEQFF